This TCR beta chain was identified during a study of blood T cell repertoires in COVID-19. At the level of the study: T cells, B-cell-depleted T cells, or PBMCs supplied cDNA or gDNA.

Recruited during active infection, patients (from Seattle) were subsequently followed longitudinally. This clone was seen many times. Some clones are missing from TCRdb's copy, which holds only in-frame ones; the method was immunoSEQ multiplex PCR. The sample shows 450,000 or so clones, roughly 89% of them seen only once. The sample was peripheral blood. The receptor's source is a man younger than 35 with COVID-19, enrolled during active disease.

CDR3 DNA: TGTGCCAGCAGACTCGGACAGGGGCTGTCATCCATTCAGTACTTC. Its protein product is CASRLGQGLSSIQYF. The chain links TRBV6-5 to TRBJ2-4, with 9 bases lining up with TRBD1. CDR1 is MNHEY, CDR2 SVGAGI, per germline. The J segment lost 9 bases and the V segment lost 6 bases, leaving 12 bases of the junction unmatched. The CDR3 consists of 15 residues.